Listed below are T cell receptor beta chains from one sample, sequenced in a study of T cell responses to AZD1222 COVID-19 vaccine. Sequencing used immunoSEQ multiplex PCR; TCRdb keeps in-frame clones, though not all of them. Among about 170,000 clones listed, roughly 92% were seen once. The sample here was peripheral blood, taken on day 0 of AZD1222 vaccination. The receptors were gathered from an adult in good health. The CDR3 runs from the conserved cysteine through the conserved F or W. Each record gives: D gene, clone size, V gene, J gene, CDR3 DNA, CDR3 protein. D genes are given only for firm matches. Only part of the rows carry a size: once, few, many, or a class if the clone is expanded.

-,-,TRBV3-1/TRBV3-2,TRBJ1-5,TGTGCCAGCAGCCAGGGACTCGGGCAGCCCCAGCATTTT,CASSQGLGQPQHF
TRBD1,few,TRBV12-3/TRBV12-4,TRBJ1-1,TGTGCCAGCACTTCCGACAGGGGCACTGAAGCTTTCTTT,CASTSDRGTEAFF
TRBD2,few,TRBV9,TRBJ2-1,TGTGCCAGCAGCGTAGGCGGGAGGGGAACCTACAATGAGCAGTTCTTC,CASSVGGRGTYNEQFF
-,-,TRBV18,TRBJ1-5,TGTGCCAGCTCACCACCGGACAGCGGATCTTATCAGCCCCAGCATTTT,CASSPPDSGSYQPQHF
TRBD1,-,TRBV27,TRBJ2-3,TGTGCCAGCAGTGGGGACAGTGTTATTCGGGGTACGCAGTATTTT,CASSGDSVIRGTQYF
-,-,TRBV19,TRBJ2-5,TGTGCCAGTAGTTCCCCTAGAAGGGGGGGACAAGAGACCCAGTACTTC,CASSSPRRGGQETQYF
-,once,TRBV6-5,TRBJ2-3,TGTGCCAGCAGTTACAGTCCTACTAGCACAGATACGCAGTATTTT,CASSYSPTSTDTQYF
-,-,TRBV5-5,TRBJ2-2,TGTGCCAGCAGCTTGGCCTCCCTGAACACCGGGGAGCTGTTTTTT,CASSLASLNTGELFF
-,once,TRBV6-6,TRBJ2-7,TGTGCCAGCTCGACGGGCAGGGCAGGGCAGTACTTC,CASSTGRAGQYF
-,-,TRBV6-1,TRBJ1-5,TGTGCCAGCAGTGAACTCGACAGTTATAGCAATCAGCCCCAGCATTTT,CASSELDSYSNQPQHF
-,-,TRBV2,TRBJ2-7,TGTGCCAGCAGTGACTACGAGCAGTACTTC,CASSDYEQYF
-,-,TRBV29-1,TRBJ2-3,TGCAGCGTTGGCCAATACAGCCTAAGCACAGATACGCAGTATTTT,CSVGQYSLSTDTQYF
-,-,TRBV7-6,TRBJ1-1,TGTGCCAGCAGACGCACAGGGATGGGAGTGAACACTGAAGCTTTCTTT,CASRRTGMGVNTEAFF
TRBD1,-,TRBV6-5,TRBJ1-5,TGTGCCAGCGGACCAGGGGGCTTTCAGCCCCAGCATTTT,CASGPGGFQPQHF
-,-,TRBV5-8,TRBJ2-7,TGTGCCAGCAGCTTGGCTGCAGGATTCTACGAGCAGTACTTC,CASSLAAGFYEQYF
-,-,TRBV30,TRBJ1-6,TGTGCCTGGAGGACTCTCGACAGGAATTCACCCCTCCACTTT,CAWRTLDRNSPLHF
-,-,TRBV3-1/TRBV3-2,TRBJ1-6,TGTGCCAGCAGCCAAGAAACAGGGATTAATTCACCCCTCCACTTT,CASSQETGINSPLHF
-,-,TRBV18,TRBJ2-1,TGTGCCAGCTCAAACTTAGGTGTCGAGTACAATGAGCAGTTCTTC,CASSNLGVEYNEQFF
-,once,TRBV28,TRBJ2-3,TGTGCCAGCAGTACTTTCTTGGGAGATACGCAGTATTTT,CASSTFLGDTQYF
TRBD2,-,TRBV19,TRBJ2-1,TGTGCCAGTAGTGCAAGACTAGCGGGAGGGCCGGGGTACAATGAGCAGTTCTTC,CASSARLAGGPGYNEQFF
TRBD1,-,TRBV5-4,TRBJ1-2,TGTGCCAGCAGCATCGGGACAGGGGTTCGGAGTAACTATGGCTACACCTTC,CASSIGTGVRSNYGYTF
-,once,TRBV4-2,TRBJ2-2,TGTGCCAGCAGCCTCCCTGAGGACACCGGGGAGCTGTTTTTT,CASSLPEDTGELFF
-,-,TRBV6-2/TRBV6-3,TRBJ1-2,TGTGCCAGCAGTTCGCCTAGGGACTCCAGATATGGCTACACCTTC,CASSSPRDSRYGYTF
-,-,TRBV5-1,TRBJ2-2,TGCGCCAGCAGCTTATCAGGGTTGAACACCGGGGAGCTGTTTTTT,CASSLSGLNTGELFF
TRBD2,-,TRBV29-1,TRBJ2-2,TGCAGCGTTGATGGCCTAGCGGGGGTGGGGACCGGGGAGCTGTTTTTT,CSVDGLAGVGTGELFF
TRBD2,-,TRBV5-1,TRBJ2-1,TGCGCCAGCAGCCATTTCCTAGCGGGTCCTTCCATTTACAATGAGCAGTTCTTC,CASSHFLAGPSIYNEQFF
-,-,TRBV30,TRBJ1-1,TGTGCCTGGAGTAAGGCGCGTTGGGCTGAAGCTTTCTTT,CAWSKARWAEAFF
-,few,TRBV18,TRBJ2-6,TGTGCCAGCTCAAGCCGGTCAGAGACCTCTGGGGCCAACGTCCTGACTTTC,CASSSRSETSGANVLTF
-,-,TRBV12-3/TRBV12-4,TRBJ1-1,TGTGCCAGCAGGATTTCTCAGACAGCTGAAGCTTTCTTT,CASRISQTAEAFF
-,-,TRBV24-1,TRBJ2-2,TGTGCCACCAGTGATTTTGGCACCGGGGAGCTGTTTTTT,CATSDFGTGELFF
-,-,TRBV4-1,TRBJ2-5,TGCGCCAGCAGCCAAGATCGGAGCATAACACAAGAGACCCAGTACTTC,CASSQDRSITQETQYF